This TCR beta chain originates from a study of HIV-infected patients and healthy controls. The repertoire came from unfractionated whole blood and reflected all unsorted peripheral T cells. Reverse transcription used approximately 500 ng RNA and constant-region primers for alpha and beta. Alpha and beta chain libraries were made separately by chain-specific third strand synthesis with multiplexing indices. A 5' RACE adapter with a random hexamer and the SP2 primer site was joined to cDNA. TCRdb called the 5' RACE reads again in MiXCR, with one record for every CDR3 protein. The sample yields about 11,000 distinct CDR3 sequences, over 4% seen once. The study, taken as a whole, reports: In HIV-infected patients, the apparent post-therapy Gini index recovery did not replicate in size-matched data. MAIT alpha-chain CDR3s were frequent in healthy controls, depleted in HIV+.

Germline values: CDR1 SQVTM, CDR2 ANQGSEA. Trimming took 6 bases from V and 1 from J; bases not matched to a gene: 3. The CDR3 has 13 amino acids. This clonotype has at least ten counts. Its specificity is not known. The source of this sequence is an adult in good health. Sequencing was carried out using blood. The chain combines TRBV29-1 with TRBJ2-5, with TRBD2 matching 9 bases. This CDR3 reads CSVQRGAQETQYF. Written as DNA, the CDR3 is TGCAGCGTCCAGCGGGGGGCCCAAGAGACCCAGTACTTC.